A single sample gave rise to the 20 T cell receptor beta chains below, sequenced in a study of shared clonotypes between healthy human individuals. Sequencing used immunoSEQ multiplex PCR; TCRdb keeps in-frame clones, though not all of them. Here the sample spans 2 million to 2.5 million clones, under 95% being singletons. Material: naive CD4+ T cells from PBMCs. Subset here: CD45RA+ positively selected. The source of these receptors is a man between 18 and 35 years old in good health. Some clones in this sample may be carry-over from other donors' samples.

The CDR3 bases are TGCGCCAGCAGCCCGACAGGGAGGGTGAACACTGAAGCTTTCTTT. As protein: CASSPTGRVNTEAFF. This sequence joins TRBV5-1 and TRBJ1-1, with TRBD1 identical over 7 bases. J lost 0 bases, V lost 4 bases, and 6 bases had no gene match. Per the germline V gene, CDR1 is SGHRS and CDR2 is YFSETQ. The CDR3 contains 15 residues.

Regarding this clone: Other nucleotide sequences from this sample produce the same CDR3. The V gene is TRBV5-4, the J gene TRBJ2-7, with 11 nucleotides matching TRBD2. Looked up from germline, CDR1 is SGHNT and CDR2 is YYREEE (reference sequence). J gave up 2 bases and V 4 bases, and 2 bases lay outside the gene matches. CDR3 length: 14 amino acids. The CDR3 is CASSTGLAAYEQYF. CDR3 nucleotide sequence: TGTGCCAGCAGCACGGGACTAGCGGCCTACGAGCAGTACTTC.

Of note for this clone: This sample also contains other DNA sequences that code for the same CDR3. This rearrangement joins TRBV18 to TRBJ1-1; D is uncertain. This CDR3 contains 14 residues. CDR1 is KGHSH and CDR2 is LQKENI in the germline V gene. The V end was cut by 4 bases, the J end by 1 base, with 10 bases between. The CDR3 sequence: CASSQRRENTEAFF. DNA for the CDR3: TGTGCCAGCTCACAACGACGGGAGAACACTGAAGCTTTCTTT.

V and J are TRBV6-6 and TRBJ2-3; D is unclear. Between the trimmed V and J ends, which lost 6 bases and 4 bases, there was a span of 8 bases. Per germline, CDR1 MNHNY and CDR2 SVGAGI (reference sequence). The CDR3 consists of 12 residues. The CDR3 region is CASSLPADTQYF. Written as DNA, the CDR3 is TGTGCCAGCAGCCTCCCAGCAGATACGCAGTATTTT.

V gene TRBV4-2 combines with J gene TRBJ2-1; 9 nucleotides align to TRBD2. J was trimmed by 0 bases and V by 1 base; bases with no gene match: 7. The CDR3 totals 18 residues. Germline V CDR1 and CDR2: LGHNA, YNFKEQ. The CDR3 loop reads CASSQAAGGPSSYNEQFF. CDR3 nucleotides: TGTGCCAGCAGCCAAGCGGCGGGAGGGCCCAGCTCCTACAATGAGCAGTTCTTC.

This clone was picked up one time. The chain carries TRBV7-9 and TRBJ2-7, with TRBD1 as a possible D gene (6 bases). CDR1 SEHNR and CDR2 FQNEAQ come from the germline V gene (reference sequence). This CDR3 has 13 residues. The V end was cut by 5 bases, the J end by 6 bases, with 14 bases between. The CDR3 loop is CASSLQGGGEQYF. The CDR3 nucleotides are TGTGCCAGCAGCCTCCAAGGGGGTGGCGAGCAGTACTTC.

This rearrangement joins TRBV18 to TRBJ2-5; 9 bases align to TRBD1. Germline CDR1 and CDR2: KGHSH and LQKENI. V was pared by 6 bases and J by 5 bases, with 7 bases of the junction left unmatched. The CDR3 is 14 amino acids. CDR3 residues: CASSLGQGIETQYF. The CDR3 nucleotides are TGTGCCAGCTCGCTGGGACAGGGTATCGAGACCCAGTACTTC. Complete variable domain (other parts from reference TRBV18 and TRBJ2-5): NAGVMQNPRHLVRRRGQEARLRCSPMKGHSHVYWYRQLPEEGLKFMVYLQKENIIDESGMPKERFSAEFPKEGPSILRIQQVVRGDSAAYFCASSLGQGIETQYFGPGTRLLVL.

The V and J genes are TRBV11-2 and TRBJ1-1; 9 positions match TRBD1. CDR3 length: 15 residues. Germline values: CDR1 SGHAT, CDR2 FQNNGV. J lost 5 bases, V lost 5 bases, and 9 bases had no gene match. CDR3 DNA: TGTGCCAGCAGCCTGACCGGGACAGGGAGAACTGAAGCTTTCTTT. Its translation is CASSLTGTGRTEAFF.

J is TRBJ2-1 and V is TRBV5-1; D is possibly TRBD1 or TRBD2 (5 bases each). CDR1 and CDR2 from the germline V gene are SGHRS and YFSETQ. This CDR3 spans 14 amino acids. V was pared by 4 bases and J by 6 bases, with 14 bases between. CDR3: CASSPGTPANEQFF. The CDR3 DNA reads as TGCGCCAGCAGCCCCGGGACCCCTGCCAATGAGCAGTTCTTC.

The genes are TRBV29-1 and TRBJ2-7; 8 bases fit TRBD1. Germline values: CDR1 SQVTM, CDR2 ANQGSEA. The CDR3 totals 14 residues. The V gene end was trimmed by 7 bases and the J gene end by 0 bases; junction bases not matched to a gene: 8. The CDR3 region is CSAQGQVSSYEQYF. CDR3 DNA sequence: TGCAGCGCTCAGGGACAGGTTAGCTCCTACGAGCAGTACTTC.

The chain couples TRBV5-1 to TRBJ1-3; a possible D gene is TRBD1 (6 bases). The CDR3 consists of 16 residues. The V gene lost 0 bases and the J gene lost 0 bases, with 10 bases spanning the gap. Looked up from germline, CDR1 is SGHRS and CDR2 is YFSETQ. CDR3 DNA sequence: TGCGCCAGCAGCTTGGCAGGGGACCTCTCTGGAAACACCATATATTTT. Protein: CASSLAGDLSGNTIYF.

This rearrangement joins TRBV6-1 to TRBJ1-5, with TRBD1 as a possible D gene (5 bases). Germline loops: CDR1 MNHNS, CDR2 SASEGT. The CDR3 length is 17 residues. The germline V and J ends were trimmed by 3 bases and 0 bases, with 15 bases remaining between them. The CDR3 protein is CASSDLPGPYSNQPQHF. The CDR3 bases are TGTGCCAGCAGTGATCTTCCAGGGCCATATAGCAATCAGCCCCAGCATTTT.

CDR3 loop: CASSFRQGPIDEQYF. The CDR3 region has the DNA TGCGCCAGCAGCTTCAGGCAGGGGCCCATCGACGAGCAGTACTTC. The chain uses TRBV5-1 and TRBJ2-7, with a possible D match to TRBD1 (6 bases). There are 15 residues in the CDR3. Trimming left V 2 bases short and J 5 bases short, with 17 bases between. Germline CDR1 is SGHRS and CDR2 is YFSETQ.

The gene calls are TRBV6-6 and TRBJ2-2; 10 bases fit TRBD1. The CDR3 extends over 15 amino acids. Trimming removed 2 bases from V and 3 bases from J; junction bases left unmatched: 0. In germline, CDR1 is MNHNY, CDR2 SVGAGI (reference sequence). Here the CDR3 DNA reads TGTGCCAGCAGTTACGGGACAGGGGACACCGGGGAGCTGTTTTTT. It codes for CASSYGTGDTGELFF.

The genes are TRBV7-2 and TRBJ1-4, with D hard to call. Looked up from germline, CDR1 is SGHTA and CDR2 is FQGNSA. This CDR3 has 15 residues. The V end lost 2 bases, the J end lost 10 bases, and 17 bases lay between the germline ends. The DNA of the CDR3 is TGTGCCAGCAGCTTAATCGCGGGCTCGTTAGGAAAACTGTTTTTT. Translating it yields CASSLIAGSLGKLFF.

This clone occurred once. CDR3 sequence reads: CASSQGGLPETQYF. The CDR3 bases are TGCGCCAGCAGCCAAGGGGGCCTCCCAGAGACCCAGTACTTC. The chain is built from TRBV4-3 and TRBJ2-5; D is perhaps TRBD1 (5 bases). V was cut by 1 base and J by 4 bases, with 10 bases left in between. CDR1 LGHNA and CDR2 YSLEER come from the germline V gene. The length of the CDR3 is 14 residues.

The genes are TRBV5-1 and TRBJ1-3, with a weak D call TRBD1 (6 bases). Germline V gene lookup returns CDR1 SGHRS and CDR2 YFSETQ. V shed 4 bases and J shed 9 bases, with 20 bases lying between them. The CDR3 covers 15 residues. CDR3 in DNA: TGCGCCAGCAGCCTGACCCCAGGGGAGGTGGGCACCATATATTTT. Translating it yields CASSLTPGEVGTIYF.

V is TRBV2 and J is TRBJ1-5; perhaps TRBD1 as D (5 bases). Germline V CDR1 and CDR2: SNHLY, FYNNEI. The CDR3 loop spans 15 amino acids. V dropped 6 bases and J dropped 1 base, with 13 bases sitting between them. The CDR3 protein is CASSRDVGSNQPQHF. CDR3 DNA sequence: TGTGCCAGCAGCAGGGATGTGGGCAGCAATCAGCCCCAGCATTTT.

The chain recombines TRBV6-6 with TRBJ2-2, with a weak D call TRBD1 (6 bases). The length of the CDR3 is 14 residues. Germline CDR1 reads MNHNY; CDR2 reads SVGAGI (reference sequence). Trimming took off 4 bases at V and 5 bases at J, with 11 bases between the two ends. The CDR3 reads CASSSTGWTGELFF. The CDR3 bases are TGTGCCAGCAGTTCCACAGGGTGGACCGGGGAGCTGTTTTTT.

This rearrangement joins TRBV7-8 to TRBJ1-4; D perhaps matches TRBD1 (5 bases). The CDR3 length is 12 residues. The germline V gene encodes CDR1 SGHVS and CDR2 FQNEAQ. V lost 5 bases and J lost 14, with 15 bases in between. This CDR3 is CASSPLAGVLFF. In DNA, the CDR3 is TGTGCCAGCAGCCCGCTTGCGGGGGTCCTGTTTTTT.